This T cell receptor (beta chain) was retrieved from a study of T cell responses to AZD1222 COVID-19 vaccine. Germline loops: CDR1 SGHRS, CDR2 YFSETQ. V was clipped by 4 bases and J by 2 bases, with 15 bases between them. The CDR3 has 15 residues. Profiled with immunoSEQ multiplex PCR; TCRdb holds only in-frame clones, not every one. The table includes 75,000 or so clones, less than 95% detected once. Source: peripheral blood, taken 28 days after the second AZD1222 dose. The chain links TRBV5-1 to TRBJ2-5; D may be TRBD2 (5 bases). The clonotype comes from an adult who received the AZD1222 COVID-19 vaccine. The CDR3 sequence: CASSPQPSGQETQYF. CDR3 coding DNA: TGCGCCAGCAGCCCCCAACCTTCGGGGCAAGAGACCCAGTACTTC.